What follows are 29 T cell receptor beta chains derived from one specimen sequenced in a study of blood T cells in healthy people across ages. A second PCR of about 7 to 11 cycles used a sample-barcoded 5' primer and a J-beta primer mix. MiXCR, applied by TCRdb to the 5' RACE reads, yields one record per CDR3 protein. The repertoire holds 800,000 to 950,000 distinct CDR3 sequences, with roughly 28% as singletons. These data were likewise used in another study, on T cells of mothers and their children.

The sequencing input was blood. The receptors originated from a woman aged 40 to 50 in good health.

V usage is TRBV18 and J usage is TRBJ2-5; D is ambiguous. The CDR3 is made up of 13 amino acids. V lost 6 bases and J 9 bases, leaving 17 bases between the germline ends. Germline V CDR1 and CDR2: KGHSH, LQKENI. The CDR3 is CASSAEQGLSQYF. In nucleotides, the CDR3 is TGTGCCAGCTCCGCCGAACAAGGATTGTCCCAGTACTTC.

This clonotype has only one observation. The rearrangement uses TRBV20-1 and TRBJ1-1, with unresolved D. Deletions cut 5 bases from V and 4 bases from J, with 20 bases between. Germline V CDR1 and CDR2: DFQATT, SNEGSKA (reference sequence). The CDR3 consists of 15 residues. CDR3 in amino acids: CSAEEAETMSTEAFF. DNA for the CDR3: TGCAGTGCTGAGGAGGCAGAAACAATGAGCACTGAAGCTTTCTTT.

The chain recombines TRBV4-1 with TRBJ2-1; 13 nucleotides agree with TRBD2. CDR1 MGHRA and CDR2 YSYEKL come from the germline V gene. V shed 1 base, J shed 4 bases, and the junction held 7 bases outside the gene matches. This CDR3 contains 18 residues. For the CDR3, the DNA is TGCGCCAGCAGCCAAGGACTAGCGGGGGGAAAGAAGTACAATGAGCAGTTCTTC. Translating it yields CASSQGLAGGKKYNEQFF.

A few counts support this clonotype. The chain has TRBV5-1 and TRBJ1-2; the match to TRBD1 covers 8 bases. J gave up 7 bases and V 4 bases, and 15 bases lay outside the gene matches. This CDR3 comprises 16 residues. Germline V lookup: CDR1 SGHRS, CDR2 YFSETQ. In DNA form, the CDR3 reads TGCGCCAGCAGCACTAACCCAGGGGGCGTAGGCTGTGGCTACACCTTC. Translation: CASSTNPGGVGCGYTF.

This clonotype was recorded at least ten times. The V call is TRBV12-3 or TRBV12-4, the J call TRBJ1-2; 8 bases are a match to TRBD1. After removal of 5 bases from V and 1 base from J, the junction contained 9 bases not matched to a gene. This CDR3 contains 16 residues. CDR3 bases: TGTGCCAGCAGTGATACCGGGACAGGACGTAACTATGGCTACACCTTC. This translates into CASSDTGTGRNYGYTF.

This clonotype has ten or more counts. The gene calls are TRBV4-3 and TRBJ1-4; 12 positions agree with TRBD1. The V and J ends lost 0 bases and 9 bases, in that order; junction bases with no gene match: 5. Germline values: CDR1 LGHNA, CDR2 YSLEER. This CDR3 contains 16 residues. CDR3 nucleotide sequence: TGCGCCAGCAGCCAAGATTACGGGACAGGGGGCAAAAAACTGTTTTTT. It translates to CASSQDYGTGGKKLFF.

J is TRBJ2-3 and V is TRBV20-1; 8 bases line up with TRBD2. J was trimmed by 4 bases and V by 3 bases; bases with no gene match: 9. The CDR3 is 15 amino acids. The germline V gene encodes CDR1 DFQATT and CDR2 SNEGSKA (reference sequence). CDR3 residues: CSARMAAGDSDTQYF. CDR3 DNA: TGCAGTGCTAGGATGGCAGCGGGAGATTCAGATACGCAGTATTTT.

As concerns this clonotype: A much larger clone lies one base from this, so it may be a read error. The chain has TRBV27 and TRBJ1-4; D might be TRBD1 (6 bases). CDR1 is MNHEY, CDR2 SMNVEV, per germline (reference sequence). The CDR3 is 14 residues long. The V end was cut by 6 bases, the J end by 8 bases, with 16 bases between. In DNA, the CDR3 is TGTGCCAGCAGGCCGAGAACAGGGCCGGAAAAACTGTTTTTT. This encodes CASRPRTGPEKLFF.

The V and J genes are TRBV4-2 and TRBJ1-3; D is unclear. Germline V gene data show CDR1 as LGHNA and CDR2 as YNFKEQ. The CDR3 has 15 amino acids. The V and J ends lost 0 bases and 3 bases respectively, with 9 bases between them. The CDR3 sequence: CASSQEGGVGNTIYF. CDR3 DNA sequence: TGTGCCAGCAGCCAAGAAGGCGGGGTTGGAAACACCATATATTTT.

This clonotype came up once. CDR3 bases: TGTGCCAGCAGAAATACACGGAACCGCTATGGCTACACCTTC. Translating gives CASRNTRNRYGYTF. V and J are TRBV7-2 and TRBJ1-2, with no clear D. The length of the CDR3 is 14 residues. Germline assignment: CDR1 SGHTA and CDR2 FQGNSA. Between the trimmed V and J ends, which lost 6 bases and 4 bases, there was a span of 15 bases.

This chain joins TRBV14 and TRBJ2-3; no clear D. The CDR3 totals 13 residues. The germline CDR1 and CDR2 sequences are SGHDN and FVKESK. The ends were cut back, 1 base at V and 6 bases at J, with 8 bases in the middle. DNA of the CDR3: TGTGCCAGCAGCCAAGGGGTTCGCGATACGCAGTATTTT. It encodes CASSQGVRDTQYF.

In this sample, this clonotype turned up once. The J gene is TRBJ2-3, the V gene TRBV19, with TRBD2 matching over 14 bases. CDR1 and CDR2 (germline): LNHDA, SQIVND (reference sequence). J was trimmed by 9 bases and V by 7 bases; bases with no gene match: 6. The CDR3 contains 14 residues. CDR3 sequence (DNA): TGTGCCAGTAAGCCGGGACTAGCGGGAGAAACGCAGTATTTT. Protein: CASKPGLAGETQYF.

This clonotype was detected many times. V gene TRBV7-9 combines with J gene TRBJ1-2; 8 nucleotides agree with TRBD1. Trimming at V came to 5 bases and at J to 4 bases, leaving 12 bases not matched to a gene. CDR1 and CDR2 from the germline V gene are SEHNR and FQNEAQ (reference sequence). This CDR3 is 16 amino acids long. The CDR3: CASSGAGQGAAYGYTF. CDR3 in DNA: TGTGCCAGCAGCGGAGCGGGCCAGGGGGCGGCCTATGGCTACACCTTC.

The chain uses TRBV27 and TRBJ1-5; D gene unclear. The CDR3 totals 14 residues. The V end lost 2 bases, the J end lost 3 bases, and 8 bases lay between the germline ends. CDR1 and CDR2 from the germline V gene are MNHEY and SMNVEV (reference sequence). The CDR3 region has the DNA TGTGCCAGCAGTTTAAGGGCCACCAATCAGCCCCAGCATTTT. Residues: CASSLRATNQPQHF.

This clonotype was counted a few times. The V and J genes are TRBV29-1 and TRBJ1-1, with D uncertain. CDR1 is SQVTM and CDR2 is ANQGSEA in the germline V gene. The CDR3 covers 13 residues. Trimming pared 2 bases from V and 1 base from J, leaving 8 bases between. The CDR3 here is CSVELRSNTEAFF. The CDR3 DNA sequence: TGCAGCGTTGAACTTCGCTCGAACACTGAAGCTTTCTTT.

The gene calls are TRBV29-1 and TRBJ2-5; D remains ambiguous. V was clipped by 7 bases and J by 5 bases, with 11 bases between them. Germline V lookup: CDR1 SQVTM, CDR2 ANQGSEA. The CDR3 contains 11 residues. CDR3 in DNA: TGCAGCGATACTTTGGGGGAGACCCAGTACTTC. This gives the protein CSDTLGETQYF.

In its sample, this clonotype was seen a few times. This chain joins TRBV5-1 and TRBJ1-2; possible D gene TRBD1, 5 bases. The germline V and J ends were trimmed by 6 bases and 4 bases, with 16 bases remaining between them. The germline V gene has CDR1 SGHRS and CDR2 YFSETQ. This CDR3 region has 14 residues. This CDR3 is CASTPDSYTYGYTF. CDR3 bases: TGCGCCAGCACCCCTGACAGCTACACCTATGGCTACACCTTC.

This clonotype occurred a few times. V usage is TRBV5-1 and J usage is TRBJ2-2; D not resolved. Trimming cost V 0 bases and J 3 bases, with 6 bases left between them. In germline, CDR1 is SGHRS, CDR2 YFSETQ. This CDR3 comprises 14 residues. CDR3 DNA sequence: TGCGCCAGCAGCTTGGACTCTTACACCGGGGAGCTGTTTTTT. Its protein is CASSLDSYTGELFF.

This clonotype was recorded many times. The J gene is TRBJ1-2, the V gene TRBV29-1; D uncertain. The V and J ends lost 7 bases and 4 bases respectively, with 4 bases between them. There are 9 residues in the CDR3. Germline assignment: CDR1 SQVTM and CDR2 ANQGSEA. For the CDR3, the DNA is TGCAGCGCTGGCTATGGCTACACCTTC. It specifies CSAGYGYTF.

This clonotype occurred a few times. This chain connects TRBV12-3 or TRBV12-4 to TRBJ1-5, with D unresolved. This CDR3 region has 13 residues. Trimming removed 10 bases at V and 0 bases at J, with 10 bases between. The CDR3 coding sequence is TGTGCCACCCGAGGTTTTAGCAATCAGCCCCAGCATTTT. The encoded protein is CATRGFSNQPQHF.

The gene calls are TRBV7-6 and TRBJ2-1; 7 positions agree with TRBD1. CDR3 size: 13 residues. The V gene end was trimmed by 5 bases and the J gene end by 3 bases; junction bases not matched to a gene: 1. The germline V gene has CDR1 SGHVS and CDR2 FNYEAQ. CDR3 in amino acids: CASSGTVYNEQFF. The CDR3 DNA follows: TGTGCCAGCAGCGGGACAGTCTACAATGAGCAGTTCTTC.

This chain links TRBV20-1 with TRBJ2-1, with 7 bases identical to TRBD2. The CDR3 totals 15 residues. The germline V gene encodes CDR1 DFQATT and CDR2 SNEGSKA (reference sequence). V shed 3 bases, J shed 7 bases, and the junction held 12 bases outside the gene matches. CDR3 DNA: TGCAGTGCTAGGGGCGGTGGGGGGGTTCAAAATGAGCAGTTCTTC. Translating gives CSARGGGGVQNEQFF.

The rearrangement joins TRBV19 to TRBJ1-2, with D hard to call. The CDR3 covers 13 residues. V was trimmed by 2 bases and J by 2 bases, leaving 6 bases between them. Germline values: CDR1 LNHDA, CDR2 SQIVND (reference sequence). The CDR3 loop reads CASSIMGNYGYTF. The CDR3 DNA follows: TGTGCCAGTAGTATAATGGGGAACTATGGCTACACCTTC. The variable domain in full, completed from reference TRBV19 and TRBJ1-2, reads DGGITQSPKYLFRKEGQNVTLSCEQNLNHDAMYWYRQDPGQGLRLIYYSQIVNDFQKGDIAEGYSVSREKKESFPLTVTSAQKNPTAFYLCASSIMGNYGYTFGSGTRLTVV.

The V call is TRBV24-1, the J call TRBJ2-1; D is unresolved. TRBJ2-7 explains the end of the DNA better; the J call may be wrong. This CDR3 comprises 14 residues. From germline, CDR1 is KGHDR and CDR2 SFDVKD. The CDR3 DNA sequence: TGTGCCACCAGTGATTTGGAATCCTACAATGAGCAGTACTTC. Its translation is CATSDLESYNEQYF.

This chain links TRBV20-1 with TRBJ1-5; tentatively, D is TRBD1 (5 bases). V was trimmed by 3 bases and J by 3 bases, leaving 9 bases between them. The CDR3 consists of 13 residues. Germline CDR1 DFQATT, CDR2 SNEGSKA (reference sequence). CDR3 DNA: TGCAGTGCTAGTAGGACACACAATCAGCCCCAGCATTTT. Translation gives CSASRTHNQPQHF.

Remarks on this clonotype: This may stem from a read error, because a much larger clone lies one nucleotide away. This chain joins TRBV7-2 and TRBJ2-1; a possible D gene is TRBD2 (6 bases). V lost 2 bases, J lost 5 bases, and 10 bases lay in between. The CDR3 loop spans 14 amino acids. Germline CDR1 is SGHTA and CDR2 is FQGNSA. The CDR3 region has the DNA TGTACCAGCAGCTTACAGGGACTTCACAATGAGCAGTTCTTC. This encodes CTSSLQGLHNEQFF.

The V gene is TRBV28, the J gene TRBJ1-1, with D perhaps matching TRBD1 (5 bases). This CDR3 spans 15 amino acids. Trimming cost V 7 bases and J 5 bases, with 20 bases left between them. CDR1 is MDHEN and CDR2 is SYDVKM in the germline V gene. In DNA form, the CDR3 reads TGTGCCAGCAATCAACGGTGGGGGGGACGGACTGAAGCTTTCTTT. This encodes CASNQRWGGRTEAFF.

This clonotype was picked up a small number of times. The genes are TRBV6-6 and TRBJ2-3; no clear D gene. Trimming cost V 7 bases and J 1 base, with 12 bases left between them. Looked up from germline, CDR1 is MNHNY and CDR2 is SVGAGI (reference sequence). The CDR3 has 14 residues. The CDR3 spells CASIPKSRTDTQYF. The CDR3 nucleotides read TGTGCCAGCATCCCCAAATCGCGCACAGATACGCAGTATTTT.

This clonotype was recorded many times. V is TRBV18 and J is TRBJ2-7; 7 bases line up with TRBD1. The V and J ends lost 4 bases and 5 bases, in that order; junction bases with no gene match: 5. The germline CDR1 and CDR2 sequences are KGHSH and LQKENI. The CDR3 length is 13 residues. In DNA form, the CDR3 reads TGTGCCAGCTCACTTACAGGGGACAACGAGCAGTACTTC. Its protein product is CASSLTGDNEQYF.